The present TCR beta chain was sequenced within a study of T cells in Graves' hyperthyroidism and ophthalmopathy. The study, taken as a whole, reports: Researchers report that a 13 V-J model separated ophthalmopathy from stable hyperthyroidism.

The CDR3 consists of 15 residues. The V gene lost 1 base and the J gene lost 7 bases, with 16 bases spanning the gap. Germline V gives CDR1 LGHNA, CDR2 YSLEER. TCR beta CDR3 regions were amplified from RNA. The TCR CDR3 was amplified in a first-round RT-PCR using the HTBI primer set. TCRdb re-called the multiplex PCR reads through MiXCR, storing one row per CDR3 protein. The sample shows roughly 580,000 distinct CDR3 sequences, roughly 46% of them seen only once. Comments on this clonotype: Its antigen is currently unknown.

The sequencing input was peripheral blood or thyroid tissue (not recorded which). This TCR derives from a woman aged 18-29 years with Graves' hyperthyroidism. The genes are TRBV4-3 and TRBJ1-2; D unclear. CDR3 sequence reads: CASSQVGNRPGGYTF. The DNA for the CDR3 is TGCGCCAGCAGCCAAGTCGGGAATCGGCCGGGTGGCTACACCTTC.